The 20 T cell receptor beta chains in this list originate from one sample, sequenced in a study of human T cells and chemical hapten exposure. TCRdb ran MiXCR on the RACE reads and lists one entry per CDR3 protein. The table includes about 83,000 distinct CDR3 sequences, over 6% detected once. Specified time point: patch test 1, 2 weeks after DPC sensitization. Treatment described: therapeutic diphenylcyclopropenone sensitization with weekly scalp DPC. The sequencing used whole blood, collected in connection with sensitization to the hapten diphenylcyclopropenone (DPC). The receptor source for this set is a woman in her 30s with alopecia areata. Some clones in this sample may be carry-over from other donors' samples.

The rearrangement links TRBV2 to TRBJ1-1; TRBD1 might be the D (5 bases). Germline V gene lookup returns CDR1 SNHLY and CDR2 FYNNEI. The ends were cut back, 4 bases at V and 5 bases at J, with 17 bases in the middle. This CDR3 has 15 residues. The CDR3 spells CASSADGTRGTEAFF. The DNA of the CDR3 is TGTGCCAGCAGTGCGGACGGGACCCGAGGGACTGAAGCTTTCTTT.

There are many counts of this clonotype. CDR3 region: CASNKGGSYNEQFF. CDR3 sequence (DNA): TGTGCCAGCAATAAGGGGGGTTCCTACAATGAGCAGTTCTTC. The J gene is TRBJ2-1, the V gene TRBV7-2, with D perhaps assigned TRBD1 or TRBD2 (6 bases each). Trimming took 7 bases from V and 1 from J, leaving 11 bases between them. From germline, CDR1 is SGHTA and CDR2 FQGNSA. The CDR3 sequence is 14 residues long.

In its sample, this clonotype was seen a few times. V gene TRBV10-2 combines with J gene TRBJ2-3; TRBD2 matches at 15 bases. Looked up from germline, CDR1 is WSHSY and CDR2 is SAAADI. The CDR3 length is 16 residues. J gave up 4 bases and V 8 bases, and 7 bases lay outside the gene matches. The CDR3 coding sequence is TGCGCCAGCGCGAGGACTAGCGGGGGGGGGGCAGATACGCAGTATTTT. Its translation: CASARTSGGGADTQYF.

This clonotype occurred many times. The rearrangement links TRBV11-2 to TRBJ2-7; 11 bases align to TRBD2. The V gene's germline CDR1 is SGHAT and CDR2 FQNNGV. The CDR3 covers 15 residues. V was pared by 0 bases and J by 4 bases, with 2 bases of the junction left unmatched. CDR3 bases: TGTGCCAGCAGCTTAGAGACTAGCGGGGATTACGAGCAGTACTTC. Its translation: CASSLETSGDYEQYF.

The chain couples TRBV20-1 to TRBJ2-3; 9 nucleotides agree with TRBD2. Germline lookup yields CDR1 DFQATT and CDR2 SNEGSKA (reference sequence). There are 15 residues in the CDR3. J gave up 4 bases and V 8 bases, and 13 bases lay outside the gene matches. This CDR3 is CSLQSGGRGPDTQYF. Here the CDR3 DNA reads TGCAGTTTGCAGAGCGGGGGGCGGGGGCCAGATACGCAGTATTTT.

This clonotype was observed at least ten times. The V call is TRBV20-1, the J call TRBJ2-5; 9 nucleotides align to TRBD2. V shed 1 base and J 4 bases; nucleotides not matched to a gene: 4. The CDR3 covers 14 residues. CDR1 and CDR2 from the germline V gene are DFQATT and SNEGSKA (reference sequence). As DNA, the CDR3 is TGCAGTGCTAGAGTGGGACTAGCAACAGAGACCCAGTACTTC. Its translation is CSARVGLATETQYF.

The chain joins TRBV5-1 to TRBJ2-6; D gene unclear. V gave up 1 base and J gave up 4 bases, with 18 bases separating them. This CDR3 has 18 residues. Germline lookup yields CDR1 SGHRS and CDR2 YFSETQ. CDR3 in amino acids: CASSLSPDPESGANVLTF. The CDR3 DNA is TGCGCCAGCAGCTTGTCCCCCGACCCAGAGTCCGGGGCCAACGTCCTGACTTTC.

At least ten counts were recorded for this clonotype. The rearrangement joins TRBV12-3 or TRBV12-4 to TRBJ2-7; 10 nucleotides align to TRBD1. The CDR3 covers 14 residues. Trimming removed 5 bases from V and 1 base from J; junction bases left unmatched: 2. The CDR3 is CASSRGQGSYEQYF. CDR3 in DNA: TGTGCCAGCAGTCGGGGACAGGGGTCCTACGAGCAGTACTTC.

This clonotype was seen a handful of times. V is TRBV14 and J is TRBJ1-2; 11 bases match TRBD1. There are 18 residues in the CDR3. The germline V gene has CDR1 SGHDN and CDR2 FVKESK. V lost 6 bases to trimming and J lost 6 bases; unmatched junction nucleotides: 18. The CDR3, as DNA: TGTGCCAGCAGTTTCTCCGGGACAGGGGGATATATTTTCAATGGCTACACCTTC. Its translation is CASSFSGTGGYIFNGYTF.

The table lists this clonotype with many counts. The rearrangement links TRBV27 to TRBJ1-1; D not resolved. The germline gives CDR1 MNHEY, CDR2 SMNVEV (reference sequence). The CDR3 covers 16 residues. V lost 4 bases and J 0 bases, leaving 15 bases between the germline ends. This chain's CDR3 is CASSSLTHPLNTEAFF. CDR3 sequence (DNA): TGTGCCAGCAGTTCTCTTACCCACCCCCTGAACACTGAAGCTTTCTTT.

This clonotype counts as medium-sized (0.01 to 0.1%). The gene calls are TRBV7-8 and TRBJ2-1; D gene ambiguous. V was cut by 4 bases and J by 3 bases, with 10 bases left in between. This CDR3 region has 14 residues. Germline loops: CDR1 SGHVS, CDR2 FQNEAQ. CDR3 residues: CASSSSGDYNEQFF. DNA of the CDR3: TGTGCCAGCAGCTCGTCCGGAGACTACAATGAGCAGTTCTTC.

In its sample, this clonotype was seen many times. The chain is built from TRBV29-1 and TRBJ2-7; D is possibly TRBD1 (5 bases). V was clipped by 2 bases and J by 2 bases, with 13 bases between them. Per the germline V gene, CDR1 is SQVTM and CDR2 is ANQGSEA. CDR3 length: 14 amino acids. The CDR3 DNA follows: TGCAGCGTTGAAAGCCAGGGTGAAACCTACGAGCAGTACTTC. This translates into CSVESQGETYEQYF.

The rearrangement uses TRBV19 and TRBJ2-2; D is uncertain. Germline lookup yields CDR1 LNHDA and CDR2 SQIVND (reference sequence). The CDR3 contains 14 residues. Between the trimmed V and J ends, which lost 1 base and 5 bases, there was a span of 8 bases. CDR3 sequence: CASSIGSRTGELFF. The DNA for the CDR3 is TGTGCCAGTAGTATAGGCAGTAGGACCGGGGAGCTGTTTTTT.

In this sample, this clonotype turned up many times. In DNA form, the CDR3 reads TGTGCCAGCAGCCAAGGCACAGGGGGCACTGAAGCTTTCTTT. It yields the protein CASSQGTGGTEAFF. J is TRBJ1-1 and V is TRBV3-1; 8 bases are shared with TRBD1. The CDR3 contains 14 residues. Germline V gene lookup returns CDR1 LGHDT and CDR2 YNNKEL (reference sequence). Germline trimming cut 1 base from V and 4 bases from J; bases unmatched to any gene: 2.

The CDR3 is CASSWGTGNGYTF. The CDR3 bases are TGCGCCAGCAGCTGGGGGACAGGGAATGGCTACACCTTC. The chain is built from TRBV5-1 and TRBJ1-2, with 9 bases matching TRBD1. Germline V gene data show CDR1 as SGHRS and CDR2 as YFSETQ. The CDR3 length is 13 residues. J was trimmed by 6 bases and V by 3 bases; bases with no gene match: 3. The full variable domain, its missing parts supplied by reference TRBV5-1 and TRBJ1-2, is KAGVTQTPRYLIKTRGQQVTLSCSPISGHRSVSWYQQTPGQGLQFLFEYFSETQRNKGNFPGRFSGRQFSNSRSEMNVSTLELGDSALYLCASSWGTGNGYTFGSGTRLTVV.

This clonotype has at least ten counts. The chain couples TRBV10-3 to TRBJ2-1; D gene unclear. The CDR3 totals 12 residues. Germline V gene lookup returns CDR1 ENHRY and CDR2 SYGVKD. Between the trimmed V and J ends, which lost 8 bases and 1 base, there was a span of 6 bases. The DNA for the CDR3 is TGTGCCATCCGGCGATCCTACAATGAGCAGTTCTTC. Amino acids: CAIRRSYNEQFF.

The table lists this clonotype with many counts. This rearrangement joins TRBV10-3 to TRBJ2-1; D perhaps matches TRBD1 (5 bases). Germline V gene lookup returns CDR1 ENHRY and CDR2 SYGVKD. There are 14 residues in the CDR3. V lost 7 bases to trimming and J lost 2 bases, with 12 bases between them. The CDR3: CAITPAGTYNEQFF. DNA for the CDR3: TGTGCCATCACCCCCGCAGGGACCTACAATGAGCAGTTCTTC.

This clonotype showed up many times. The genes are TRBV9 and TRBJ2-1; 8 positions match TRBD1. Germline trimming cut 4 bases from V and 2 bases from J; bases unmatched to any gene: 5. CDR3 length: 15 residues. The germline V gene has CDR1 SGDLS and CDR2 YYNGEE. The CDR3 region has the DNA TGTGCCAGCAGCACCGGGACAGGAACCTACAATGAGCAGTTCTTC. Translated, it gives CASSTGTGTYNEQFF.

This clonotype has at least ten counts. This rearrangement joins TRBV12-3 or TRBV12-4 to TRBJ1-6; D not resolved. The V end was cut by 3 bases, the J end by 9 bases, with 6 bases between. CDR3 length equals 12 residues. This chain's CDR3 is CASSFWVSPLHF. CDR3 coding DNA: TGTGCCAGCAGTTTTTGGGTTTCACCCCTCCACTTT.

This clonotype was seen many times. The chain carries TRBV18 and TRBJ1-1; D is uncertain. Per germline, CDR1 KGHSH and CDR2 LQKENI. V was trimmed by 0 bases and J by 3 bases, leaving 8 bases between them. The CDR3 totals 14 residues. The CDR3 coding sequence is TGTGCCAGCTCACCACCGATCCGTGACACTGAAGCTTTCTTT. Its protein is CASSPPIRDTEAFF.